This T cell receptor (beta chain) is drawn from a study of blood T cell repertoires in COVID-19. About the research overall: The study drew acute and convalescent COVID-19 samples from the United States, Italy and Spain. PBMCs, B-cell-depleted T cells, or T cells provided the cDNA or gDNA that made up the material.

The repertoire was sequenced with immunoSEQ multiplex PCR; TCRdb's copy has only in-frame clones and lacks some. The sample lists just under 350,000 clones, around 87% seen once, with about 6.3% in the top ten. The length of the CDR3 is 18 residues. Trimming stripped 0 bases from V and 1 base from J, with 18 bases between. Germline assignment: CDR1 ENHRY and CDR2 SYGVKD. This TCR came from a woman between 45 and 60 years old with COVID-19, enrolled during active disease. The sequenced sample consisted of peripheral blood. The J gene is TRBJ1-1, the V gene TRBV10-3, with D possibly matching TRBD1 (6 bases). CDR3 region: CAISESGHRGRTNTEAFF. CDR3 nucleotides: TGTGCCATCAGTGAGTCGGGACATAGAGGACGTACGAACACTGAAGCTTTCTTT.